What follows is one T cell receptor (beta chain) and its context. This entry comes from a study of blood T cell repertoires in COVID-19. Study information: Italy, Spain and the United States were the sources of the convalescent and acute COVID-19 samples.

From germline, CDR1 is SGHTA and CDR2 FQGNSA. This CDR3 is built from 17 residues. Trimming took off 1 base at V and 0 bases at J, with 15 bases between the two ends. TCRdb keeps only in-frame clones here, not all; method: immunoSEQ multiplex PCR. The sample holds approximately 77,000 clones; 88% are singletons and the top ten take 6% to 7.5%. The chain uses TRBV7-2 and TRBJ1-2, with D possibly matching TRBD1 (5 bases). Sequencing used peripheral blood. This receptor was taken from a woman of 80 years or more with acute or convalescent COVID-19. DNA of the CDR3: TGTGCCAGCAGCTTAGGGGGCCCTCTCTTTTCTAACTATGGCTACACCTTC. It is translated as CASSLGGPLFSNYGYTF.